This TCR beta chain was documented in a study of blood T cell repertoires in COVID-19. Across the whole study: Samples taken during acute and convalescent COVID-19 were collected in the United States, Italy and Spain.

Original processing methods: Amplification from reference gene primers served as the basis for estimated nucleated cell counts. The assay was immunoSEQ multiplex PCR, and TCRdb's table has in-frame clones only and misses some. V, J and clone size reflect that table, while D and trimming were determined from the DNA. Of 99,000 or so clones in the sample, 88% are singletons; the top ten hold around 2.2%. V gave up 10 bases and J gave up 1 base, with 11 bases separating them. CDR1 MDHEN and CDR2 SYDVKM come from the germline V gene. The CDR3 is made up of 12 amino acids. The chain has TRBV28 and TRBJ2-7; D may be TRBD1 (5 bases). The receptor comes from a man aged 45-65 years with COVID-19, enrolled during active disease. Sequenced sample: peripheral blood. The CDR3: CAISAGSYEQYF. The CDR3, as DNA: TGTGCCATATCGGCAGGGTCCTACGAGCAGTACTTC.